The 16 T cell receptor beta chains below come from one sample, sequenced in a study of T-cell reconstitution after alpha-beta-depleted transplantation in children. Preparation of the TCRbeta library used unique molecular identifiers. TCRdb passed the PCR reads through MiXCR, listing each CDR3 protein once. Of around 200,000 distinct CDR3 sequences listed, approximately 19% are singletons. The material was PBMCs, mostly from graft donor cells, obtained 360 days after TCRalphabeta/CD19-depleted stem cell transplant. These receptors originate from a male patient between 2 and 9 years old who had a stem cell transplant for acute lymphoblastic leukemia, so the T cells may come from the graft donor.

This clonotype has at least ten counts. The chain has TRBV9 and TRBJ2-1; D may be TRBD1 (6 bases). This CDR3 is 15 amino acids long. V gave up 6 bases and J gave up 3 bases, with 16 bases separating them. Per germline, CDR1 SGDLS and CDR2 YYNGEE. The CDR3 here is CASTLGQNRYNEQFF. CDR3 coding DNA: TGTGCCAGCACCTTAGGACAGAACCGCTACAATGAGCAGTTCTTC. The whole variable domain, remainder taken from reference TRBV9 and TRBJ2-1, is DSGVTQTPKHLITATGQRVTLRCSPRSGDLSVYWYQQSLDQGLQFLIQYYNGEERAKGNILERFSAQQFPDLHSELNLSSLELGDSALYFCASTLGQNRYNEQFFGPGTRLTVL.

J is TRBJ2-3 and V is TRBV24-1, with TRBD1 identical over 9 bases. V shed 5 bases, J shed 3 bases, and the junction held 5 bases outside the gene matches. Germline CDR1 is KGHDR and CDR2 is SFDVKD. CDR3 length: 15 amino acids. The CDR3 coding sequence is TGTGCCACCAGTGTGGGACAGGGAAGGACAGATACGCAGTATTTT. It codes for CATSVGQGRTDTQYF.

This clonotype was counted at least ten times. The chain joins TRBV12-3 or TRBV12-4 to TRBJ2-1, with TRBD2 matching over 10 bases. The trim removed 2 bases at V and 7 bases at J, leaving 2 bases unmatched. There are 14 residues in the CDR3. The CDR3 nucleotides are TGTGCCAGCAGTTTACTAGCGGGAGTGAATGAGCAGTTCTTC. Translation gives CASSLLAGVNEQFF.

The CDR3: CSAPRLRNYNEQFF. The DNA of the CDR3 is TGCAGTGCTCCCCGACTCCGAAATTACAATGAGCAGTTCTTC. V usage is TRBV20-1 and J usage is TRBJ2-1; D unclear. The CDR3 is 14 residues long. Per the germline V gene, CDR1 is DFQATT and CDR2 is SNEGSKA (reference sequence). Trimming left V 5 bases short and J 4 bases short, with 15 bases between.

The sample holds many counts of this clonotype. The rearrangement uses TRBV7-9 and TRBJ2-1; D call uncertain. The V end lost 1 base, the J end lost 9 bases, and 1 base lay between the germline ends. Germline V gene lookup returns CDR1 SEHNR and CDR2 FQNEAQ (reference sequence). The CDR3 consists of 10 residues. The CDR3, as DNA: TGTGCCAGCAGCTTAGGTGAGCAGTTCTTC. It codes for CASSLGEQFF. Looking up the rest from reference TRBV7-9 and TRBJ2-1 gives the full variable domain: DTGVSQNPRHKITKRGQNVTFRCDPISEHNRLYWYRQTLGQGPEFLTYFQNEAQLEKSRLLSDRFSAERPKGSFSTLEIQRTEQGDSAMYLCASSLGEQFFGPGTRLTVL.

The table lists this clonotype with a few counts. The V call is TRBV27, the J call TRBJ2-7; possibly TRBD1 for D (6 bases). The V gene's germline CDR1 is MNHEY and CDR2 SMNVEV (reference sequence). Trimming stripped 4 bases from V and 1 base from J, with 11 bases between. The CDR3 has 14 amino acids. The CDR3 nucleotides read TGTGCCAGCAGTTCCTGGACAGCTTCCTACGAGCAGTACTTC. Its protein product is CASSSWTASYEQYF.

This clonotype was seen only a few times. The genes are TRBV20-1 and TRBJ2-5; D perhaps matches TRBD1 (5 bases). The CDR3 runs to 15 residues. Germline V gives CDR1 DFQATT, CDR2 SNEGSKA (reference sequence). Trimming pared 0 bases from V and 1 base from J, leaving 12 bases between. The CDR3 DNA follows: TGCAGTGCTAGAGATCGTGTAAGGGGCCAAGAGACCCAGTACTTC. Protein sequence: CSARDRVRGQETQYF.

The J gene is TRBJ2-6, the V gene TRBV2; no firm D call. The CDR3 runs to 16 residues. V was cut by 1 base and J by 0 bases, with 7 bases left in between. CDR1 and CDR2 (germline): SNHLY, FYNNEI. This CDR3 reads CASSEGAPSGANVLTF. The CDR3 nucleotides are TGTGCCAGCAGTGAAGGGGCCCCCTCTGGGGCCAACGTCCTGACTTTC.

The rearrangement links TRBV7-9 to TRBJ2-3; 7 nucleotides agree with TRBD2. The V gene's germline CDR1 is SEHNR and CDR2 FQNEAQ (reference sequence). The junction had 6 bases not matched to a gene; V was cut back by 10 bases and J by 2 bases. This CDR3 spans 13 amino acids. The CDR3 DNA sequence: TGTGCCACCGAAGCGGGGAACACAGATACGCAGTATTTT. Translation: CATEAGNTDTQYF.

The table lists this clonotype with a few counts. DNA for the CDR3: TGTGCCAGCGTCCAACAGGGTCTTTCTTCACCCCTCCACTTT. It codes for CASVQQGLSSPLHF. The rearrangement links TRBV7-9 to TRBJ1-6; possibly TRBD1 for D (6 bases). The CDR3 totals 14 residues. Trimming stripped 8 bases from V and 9 bases from J, with 17 bases between. Per the germline V gene, CDR1 is SEHNR and CDR2 is FQNEAQ (reference sequence).

The V call is TRBV2, the J call TRBJ2-7; D is perhaps TRBD1 (5 bases). Trimming removed 3 bases from V and 0 bases from J, with 12 bases in between. Germline V gene lookup returns CDR1 SNHLY and CDR2 FYNNEI. The CDR3 spans 15 residues. The CDR3 DNA reads as TGTGCCAGCAGTGAGTCAGGGTGGAGCTCCTACGAGCAGTACTTC. Translating gives CASSESGWSSYEQYF.

This clonotype occurred a few times. This chain uses TRBV3-1 with TRBJ1-2; TRBD1 matches 10 bases. Germline lookup yields CDR1 LGHDT and CDR2 YNNKEL (reference sequence). V was pared by 0 bases and J by 4 bases, with 2 bases of the junction left unmatched. The CDR3 runs to 15 residues. The CDR3 DNA follows: TGTGCCAGCAGCCAAGAGGGGACAGGGGCCTATGGCTACACCTTC. It specifies CASSQEGTGAYGYTF. The whole variable domain, remainder taken from reference TRBV3-1 and TRBJ1-2, is DTAVSQTPKYLVTQMGNDKSIKCEQNLGHDTMYWYKQDSKKFLKIMFSYNNKELIINETVPNRFSPKSPDKAHLNLHINSLELGDSAVYFCASSQEGTGAYGYTFGSGTRLTVV.

The V and J genes are TRBV15 and TRBJ2-7, with D unclear. CDR3 length: 16 amino acids. Per the germline V gene, CDR1 is LNHNV and CDR2 is YYDKDF (reference sequence). Trimming took 0 bases from V and 0 from J, leaving 12 bases between them. CDR3 bases: TGTGCCACCAGCAGAGATAGCCGGACGAGCTCCTACGAGCAGTACTTC. It specifies CATSRDSRTSSYEQYF.

A few counts support this clonotype. The CDR3 region is CASSQGVGMINYGYTF. In nucleotides, the CDR3 is TGCGCCAGCAGCCAGGGGGTCGGCATGATCAACTATGGCTACACCTTC. This sequence joins TRBV5-1 and TRBJ1-2; 7 nucleotides agree with TRBD1. The CDR3 runs to 16 residues. Per the germline V gene, CDR1 is SGHRS and CDR2 is YFSETQ. V trimming: 4 bases; J trimming: 2 bases; junction bases outside the gene matches: 11.

A few counts support this clonotype. The chain links TRBV5-6 to TRBJ2-5; the match to TRBD2 covers 13 bases. The CDR3 extends over 16 amino acids. V shed 4 bases, J shed 6 bases, and the junction held 9 bases outside the gene matches. CDR1 and CDR2 (germline): SGHDT, YYEEEE. The CDR3 loop is CASSLRTSGRIQTQYF. CDR3 sequence (DNA): TGTGCCAGCAGCCTACGGACTAGCGGGAGAATCCAGACCCAGTACTTC. The full variable domain, in which reference TRBV5-6 and TRBJ2-5 provide the parts outside the CDR3, is DAGVTQSPTHLIKTRGQQVTLRCSPKSGHDTVSWYQQALGQGPQFIFQYYEEEERQRGNFPDRFSGHQFPNYSSELNVNALLLGDSALYLCASSLRTSGRIQTQYFGPGTRLLVL.

This clonotype was seen more than once but under ten times. V gene TRBV20-1 combines with J gene TRBJ2-1; 7 bases match TRBD1. The V gene end was trimmed by 6 bases and the J gene end by 8 bases; junction bases not matched to a gene: 13. The CDR3 has 14 amino acids. In germline, CDR1 is DFQATT, CDR2 SNEGSKA (reference sequence). CDR3 amino acids: CSAPKRGGWDEQFF. CDR3 DNA: TGCAGTGCCCCCAAACGAGGGGGCTGGGATGAGCAGTTCTTC.